This TCR beta chain was captured in a study of shared clonotypes between healthy human individuals. V dropped 8 bases and J dropped 8 bases, with 12 bases sitting between them. The CDR3 runs to 11 residues. Germline V gives CDR1 MNHEY, CDR2 SVGAGI. Original processing notes: Filtering differed because ImmunoSEQ produced junction-only sequences that carried no quality scores. Generated by immunoSEQ multiplex PCR, the TCRdb table keeps only in-frame clones and is missing some. V and J calls and clone size follow that table, whereas D and trimming were derived from the DNA. The sample consists of around 1.1 million clones, around 78% of them appearing once.

The sequenced sample consisted of memory CD4+ T cells from PBMCs. Documented subset: CD45RA-negative fraction. This TCR was sampled from a man aged 18 to 29 in good health. Some clones in this sample may be carry-over from other donors' samples. V gene TRBV6-5 combines with J gene TRBJ1-2; D is ambiguous. The chain's CDR3 is CASLGSGGYTF. The CDR3 nucleotides read TGTGCCAGCCTAGGGTCAGGCGGCTACACCTTC.